This TCR beta chain derives from a study of shared clonotypes between healthy human individuals. About the study: A donor's plate count was three for CD4 naive and three for CD4 memory; CD8 naive had two and CD8 memory one.

Findings and limits, study-wide: The study drew on few donors, limiting represented genetic and exposure-history diversity. Larger estimated richness was generally seen in naive subsets than in memory subsets.

The table came from immunoSEQ multiplex PCR; TCRdb's copy has only in-frame clones and leaves some out. The profile shows 2 million to 2.5 million clones, about 92% of them singletons. CDR1 is SGHRS, CDR2 YFSETQ, per germline. There are 13 residues in the CDR3. The V gene lost 4 bases and the J gene lost 0 bases, with 6 bases spanning the gap. As concerns this clone: Its cognate antigen is unknown.

This receptor was obtained from a man younger than 35 in good health. Some clones in this sample may be carry-over from other donors' samples. The chain links TRBV5-1 to TRBJ2-3, with D hard to call. Sample: naive CD4+ T cells from PBMCs. Documented subset: CD45RA+ positively selected. CDR3 sequence reads: CASSRQSTDTQYF. The CDR3 region has the DNA TGCGCCAGCAGCCGGCAAAGCACAGATACGCAGTATTTT.